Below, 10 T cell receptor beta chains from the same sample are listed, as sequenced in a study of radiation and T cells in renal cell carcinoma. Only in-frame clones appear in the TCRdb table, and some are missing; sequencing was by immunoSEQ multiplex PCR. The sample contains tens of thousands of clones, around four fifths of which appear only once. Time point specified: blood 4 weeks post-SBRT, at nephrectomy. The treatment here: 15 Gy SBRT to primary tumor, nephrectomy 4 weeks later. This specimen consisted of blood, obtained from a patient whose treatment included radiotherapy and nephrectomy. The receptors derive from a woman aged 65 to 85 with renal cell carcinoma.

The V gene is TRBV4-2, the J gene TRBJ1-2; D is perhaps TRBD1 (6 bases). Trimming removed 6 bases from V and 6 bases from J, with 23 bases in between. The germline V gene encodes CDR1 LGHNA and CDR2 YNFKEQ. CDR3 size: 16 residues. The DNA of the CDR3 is TGTGCCAGCAGTGGACTTCAGGGCAGGGGCTCCAATGGCTACACCTTC. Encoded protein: CASSGLQGRGSNGYTF.

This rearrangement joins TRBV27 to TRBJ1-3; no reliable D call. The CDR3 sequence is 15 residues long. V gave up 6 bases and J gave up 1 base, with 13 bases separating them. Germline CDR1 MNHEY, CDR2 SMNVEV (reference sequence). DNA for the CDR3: TGTGCCAGCAGAACCTCCCTCCAGTCTGGAAACACCATATATTTT. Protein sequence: CASRTSLQSGNTIYF.

CDR3: CASSFGGQETQYF. CDR3 DNA: TGTGCCAGCAGCTTTGGGGGGCAAGAGACCCAGTACTTC. This sequence joins TRBV7-2 and TRBJ2-5; a weak D match, TRBD2 (6 bases). The CDR3 runs to 13 residues. The germline V gene encodes CDR1 SGHTA and CDR2 FQGNSA. The V and J ends lost 3 bases and 2 bases respectively, with 7 bases between them.

The CDR3 sequence is CASSPGQGREKLFF. Here the CDR3 DNA reads TGTGCCAGCAGCCCAGGACAGGGGAGGGAAAAACTGTTTTTT. The V call is TRBV9, the J call TRBJ1-4, with 9 bases fitting TRBD1. Trimming at V came to 4 bases and at J to 8 bases, leaving 6 bases not matched to a gene. Germline CDR1 and CDR2: SGDLS and YYNGEE. The CDR3 is made up of 14 amino acids.

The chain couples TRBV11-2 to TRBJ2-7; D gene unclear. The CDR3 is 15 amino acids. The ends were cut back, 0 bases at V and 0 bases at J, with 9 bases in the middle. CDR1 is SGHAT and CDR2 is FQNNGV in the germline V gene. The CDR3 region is CASSLDYGTSYEQYF. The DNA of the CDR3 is TGTGCCAGCAGCTTAGATTACGGAACCTCCTACGAGCAGTACTTC.

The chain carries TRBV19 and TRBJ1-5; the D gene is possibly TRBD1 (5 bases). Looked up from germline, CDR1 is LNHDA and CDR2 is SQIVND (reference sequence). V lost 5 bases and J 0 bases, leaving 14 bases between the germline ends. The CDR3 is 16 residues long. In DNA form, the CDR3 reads TGTGCCAGTAGTGGGCGGGGCTCCAATAGCAATCAGCCCCAGCATTTT. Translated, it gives CASSGRGSNSNQPQHF. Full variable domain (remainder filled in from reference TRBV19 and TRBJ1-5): DGGITQSPKYLFRKEGQNVTLSCEQNLNHDAMYWYRQDPGQGLRLIYYSQIVNDFQKGDIAEGYSVSREKKESFPLTVTSAQKNPTAFYLCASSGRGSNSNQPQHFGDGTRLSIL.

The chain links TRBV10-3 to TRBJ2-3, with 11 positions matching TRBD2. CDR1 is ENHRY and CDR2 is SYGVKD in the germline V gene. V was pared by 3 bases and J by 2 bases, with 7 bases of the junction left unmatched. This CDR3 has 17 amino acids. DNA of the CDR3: TGTGCCATCAGTGATTCCGGGACTAGCGGTTTCACAGATACGCAGTATTTT. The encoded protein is CAISDSGTSGFTDTQYF.

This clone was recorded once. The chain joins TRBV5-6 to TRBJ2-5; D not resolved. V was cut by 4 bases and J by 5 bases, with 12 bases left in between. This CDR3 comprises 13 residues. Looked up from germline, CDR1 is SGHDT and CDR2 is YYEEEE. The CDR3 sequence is CASSALGGETQYF. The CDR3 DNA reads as TGTGCCAGCAGCGCACTGGGTGGGGAGACCCAGTACTTC.

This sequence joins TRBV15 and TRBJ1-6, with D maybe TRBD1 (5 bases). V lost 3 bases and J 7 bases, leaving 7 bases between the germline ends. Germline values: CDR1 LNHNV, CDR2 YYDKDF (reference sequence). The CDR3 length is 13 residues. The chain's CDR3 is CATSSDRNSPLHF. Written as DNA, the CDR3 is TGTGCCACCAGCAGTGACAGAAATTCACCCCTCCACTTT.

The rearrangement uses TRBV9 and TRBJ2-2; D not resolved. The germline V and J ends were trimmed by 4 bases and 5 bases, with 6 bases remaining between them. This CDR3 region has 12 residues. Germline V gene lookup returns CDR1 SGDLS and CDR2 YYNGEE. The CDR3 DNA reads TGTGCCAGCAGCTCCGTGACCGGGGAGCTGTTTTTT. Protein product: CASSSVTGELFF.